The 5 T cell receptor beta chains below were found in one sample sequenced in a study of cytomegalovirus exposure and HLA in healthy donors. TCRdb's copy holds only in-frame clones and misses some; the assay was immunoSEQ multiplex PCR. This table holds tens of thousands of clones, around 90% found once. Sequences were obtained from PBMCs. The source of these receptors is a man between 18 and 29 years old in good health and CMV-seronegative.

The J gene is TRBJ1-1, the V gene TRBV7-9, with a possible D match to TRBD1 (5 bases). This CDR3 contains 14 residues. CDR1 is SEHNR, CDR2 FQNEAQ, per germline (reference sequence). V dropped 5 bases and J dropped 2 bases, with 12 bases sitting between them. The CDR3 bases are TGTGCCAGCAGCAGACCACAGGCAAACACTGAAGCTTTCTTT. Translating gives CASSRPQANTEAFF.

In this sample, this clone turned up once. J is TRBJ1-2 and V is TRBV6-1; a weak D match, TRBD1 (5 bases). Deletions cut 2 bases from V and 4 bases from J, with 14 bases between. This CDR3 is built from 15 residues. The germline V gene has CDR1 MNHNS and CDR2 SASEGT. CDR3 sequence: CASSELVLGGYGYTF. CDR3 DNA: TGTGCCAGCAGTGAACTCGTTCTGGGGGGCTATGGCTACACCTTC.

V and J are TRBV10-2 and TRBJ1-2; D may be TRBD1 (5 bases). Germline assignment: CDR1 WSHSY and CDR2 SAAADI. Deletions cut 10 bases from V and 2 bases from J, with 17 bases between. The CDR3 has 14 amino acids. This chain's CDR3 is CATYGGDINYGYTF. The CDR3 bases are TGCGCCACCTATGGGGGGGATATAAACTATGGCTACACCTTC.

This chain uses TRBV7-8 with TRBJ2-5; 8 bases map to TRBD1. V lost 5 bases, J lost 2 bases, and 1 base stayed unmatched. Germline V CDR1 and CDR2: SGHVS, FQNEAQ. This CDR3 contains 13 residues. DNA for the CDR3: TGTGCCAGCAGCCGGGACAGGCAAGAGACCCAGTACTTC. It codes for CASSRDRQETQYF.

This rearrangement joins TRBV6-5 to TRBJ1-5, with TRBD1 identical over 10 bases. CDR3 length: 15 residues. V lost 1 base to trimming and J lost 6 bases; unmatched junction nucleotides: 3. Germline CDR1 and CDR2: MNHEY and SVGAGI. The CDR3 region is CASSYLDRGGQPQHF. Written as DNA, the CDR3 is TGTGCCAGCAGTTACTTGGACAGGGGGGGTCAGCCCCAGCATTTT.